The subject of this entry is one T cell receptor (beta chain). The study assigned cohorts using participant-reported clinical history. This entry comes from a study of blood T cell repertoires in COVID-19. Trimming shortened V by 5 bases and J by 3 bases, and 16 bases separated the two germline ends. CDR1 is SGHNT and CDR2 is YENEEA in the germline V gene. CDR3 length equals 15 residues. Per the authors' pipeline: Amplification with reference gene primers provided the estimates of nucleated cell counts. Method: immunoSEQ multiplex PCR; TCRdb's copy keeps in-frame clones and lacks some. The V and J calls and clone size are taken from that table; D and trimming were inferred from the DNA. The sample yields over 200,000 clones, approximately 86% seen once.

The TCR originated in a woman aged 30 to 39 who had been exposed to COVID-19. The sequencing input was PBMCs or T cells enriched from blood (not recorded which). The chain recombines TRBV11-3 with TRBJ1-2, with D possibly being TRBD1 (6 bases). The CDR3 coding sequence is TGTGCCAGCAGCCCTCCGGGGGGCCCCTACTATGGCTACACCTTC. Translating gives CASSPPGGPYYGYTF.